This entry lists 8 T cell receptor beta chains sequenced from one sample in a study of beta chain features in type 1 diabetes. Isolated RNA was reverse transcribed in full, so expressed TCRB transcripts were sequenced. The data were produced by immunoSEQ multiplex PCR, yet TCRdb's version contains in-frame clones alone and is incomplete. Here the sample spans 110,000 to 150,000 clones, 6.9% being singletons. Sample: central memory CD4+ T cells from blood. These receptors were taken from a woman under 40 in good health.

This clone was seen only a few times. The rearrangement joins TRBV6-5 to TRBJ1-2; TRBD1 agrees at 8 bases. Germline loops: CDR1 MNHEY, CDR2 SVGAGI. V shed 2 bases and J 4 bases; nucleotides not matched to a gene: 6. This CDR3 has 15 amino acids. CDR3 loop: CASSYVGQAAYGYTF. CDR3 in DNA: TGTGCCAGCAGTTACGTGGGACAGGCCGCCTATGGCTACACCTTC.

This clone showed up just a few times. This chain connects TRBV28 to TRBJ2-7; the D gene is possibly TRBD1 (6 bases). CDR3 size: 14 residues. The germline V gene has CDR1 MDHEN and CDR2 SYDVKM. V gave up 6 bases and J gave up 6 bases, with 18 bases separating them. Here the CDR3 reads CASRNGTPLGEQYF. CDR3 nucleotide sequence: TGTGCCAGCAGAAACGGGACACCCCTCGGCGAGCAGTACTTC.

This clone was recorded a few times. The chain carries TRBV27 and TRBJ1-5, with D tentatively TRBD1 (5 bases). Germline CDR1 MNHEY, CDR2 SMNVEV (reference sequence). There are 16 residues in the CDR3. Trimming removed 6 bases at V and 3 bases at J, with 18 bases between. CDR3 in amino acids: CASSSLGRGPNQPQHF. In DNA, the CDR3 is TGTGCCAGCAGCAGTTTAGGGCGGGGCCCCAATCAGCCCCAGCATTTT.

This clone was seen a handful of times. The rearrangement joins TRBV2 to TRBJ2-1; 14 bases map to TRBD2. J lost 4 bases, V lost 5 bases, and 7 bases had no gene match. This CDR3 comprises 17 residues. Per germline, CDR1 SNHLY and CDR2 FYNNEI. CDR3: CASSYERTSGRYNEQFF. CDR3 DNA: TGTGCCAGCAGTTACGAAAGGACTAGCGGGAGGTACAATGAGCAGTTCTTC.

Comments on this clone: Distinct nucleotide sequences in the sample also encode this CDR3. The chain combines TRBV9 with TRBJ2-1; TRBD2 aligns across 9 bases. With V trimmed by 2 bases and J by 5 bases, 2 bases remained unmatched. The CDR3 runs 14 residues. Germline assignment: CDR1 SGDLS and CDR2 YYNGEE. The CDR3 sequence is CASSVSGSNNEQFF. CDR3 in DNA: TGTGCCAGCAGCGTTAGCGGGAGCAACAATGAGCAGTTCTTC.

There are a few counts of this clone. The CDR3 region is CATRVGGGGNEQFF. DNA for the CDR3: TGTGCCACCAGGGTGGGGGGAGGAGGCAATGAGCAGTTCTTC. The rearrangement links TRBV7-2 to TRBJ2-1, with D maybe TRBD2 (6 bases). There are 14 residues in the CDR3. Germline V gene sequence: CDR1 SGHTA, CDR2 FQGNSA. V dropped 10 bases and J dropped 6 bases, with 19 bases sitting between them. The entire variable domain, with the rest obtained from reference TRBV7-2 and TRBJ2-1, is as follows: GAGVSQSPSNKVTEKGKDVELRCDPISGHTALYWYRQSLGQGLEFLIYFQGNSAPDKSGLPSDRFSAERTGGSVSTLTIQRTQQEDSAVYLCATRVGGGGNEQFFGPGTRLTVL.

The chain has TRBV27 and TRBJ2-5, with 13 bases lining up with TRBD2. The germline gives CDR1 MNHEY, CDR2 SMNVEV (reference sequence). This CDR3 has 14 residues. V dropped 5 bases and J dropped 10; count of bases not matched to a gene: 7. The CDR3 coding sequence is TGTGCCAGCAGTCAAGGACTAGCGGGAGTGGTCCAGTACTTC. As protein: CASSQGLAGVVQYF.

This clone was observed a few times. The CDR3 sequence: CAWSAPRPSGSYEQYF. CDR3 nucleotides: TGTGCCTGGAGTGCGCCCCGTCCTAGCGGATCCTACGAGCAGTACTTC. The J gene is TRBJ2-7, the V gene TRBV30; 7 bases fit TRBD2. In germline, CDR1 is GTSNPN, CDR2 SVGIG (reference sequence). With V trimmed by 1 base and J by 1 base, 10 bases remained unmatched. The CDR3 spans 16 residues.